This T cell receptor beta chain was identified during a study of OX40 agonist ivuxolimab in advanced cancers. Study-level background: Antecedent anti-PD-1, anti-PD-L1 or anti-CTLA-4 therapy was permissible, with roughly 40% having received some.

Trimming stripped 4 bases from V and 5 bases from J, with 26 bases between. Germline CDR1 is SGHAT and CDR2 is FQNNGV. This CDR3 contains 19 residues. Some clones are missing from TCRdb's copy, which holds only in-frame ones; the method was immunoSEQ multiplex PCR. The sample has roughly 87,000 clones, roughly 90% seen once. The rearrangement uses TRBV11-2 and TRBJ1-4; perhaps TRBD1 as D (6 bases). This material consisted of CD4+ or CD8+ T cells sorted from blood, taken in a trial of the OX40 agonist ivuxolimab. This TCR was sampled from an adult with an advanced solid tumor such as melanoma, head and neck, liver or kidney cancer. The CDR3 sequence is CASSYPYRDIPSGNEKLFF. CDR3 nucleotides: TGTGCCAGCAGCTATCCATATCGGGACATACCATCGGGGAATGAAAAACTGTTTTTT.